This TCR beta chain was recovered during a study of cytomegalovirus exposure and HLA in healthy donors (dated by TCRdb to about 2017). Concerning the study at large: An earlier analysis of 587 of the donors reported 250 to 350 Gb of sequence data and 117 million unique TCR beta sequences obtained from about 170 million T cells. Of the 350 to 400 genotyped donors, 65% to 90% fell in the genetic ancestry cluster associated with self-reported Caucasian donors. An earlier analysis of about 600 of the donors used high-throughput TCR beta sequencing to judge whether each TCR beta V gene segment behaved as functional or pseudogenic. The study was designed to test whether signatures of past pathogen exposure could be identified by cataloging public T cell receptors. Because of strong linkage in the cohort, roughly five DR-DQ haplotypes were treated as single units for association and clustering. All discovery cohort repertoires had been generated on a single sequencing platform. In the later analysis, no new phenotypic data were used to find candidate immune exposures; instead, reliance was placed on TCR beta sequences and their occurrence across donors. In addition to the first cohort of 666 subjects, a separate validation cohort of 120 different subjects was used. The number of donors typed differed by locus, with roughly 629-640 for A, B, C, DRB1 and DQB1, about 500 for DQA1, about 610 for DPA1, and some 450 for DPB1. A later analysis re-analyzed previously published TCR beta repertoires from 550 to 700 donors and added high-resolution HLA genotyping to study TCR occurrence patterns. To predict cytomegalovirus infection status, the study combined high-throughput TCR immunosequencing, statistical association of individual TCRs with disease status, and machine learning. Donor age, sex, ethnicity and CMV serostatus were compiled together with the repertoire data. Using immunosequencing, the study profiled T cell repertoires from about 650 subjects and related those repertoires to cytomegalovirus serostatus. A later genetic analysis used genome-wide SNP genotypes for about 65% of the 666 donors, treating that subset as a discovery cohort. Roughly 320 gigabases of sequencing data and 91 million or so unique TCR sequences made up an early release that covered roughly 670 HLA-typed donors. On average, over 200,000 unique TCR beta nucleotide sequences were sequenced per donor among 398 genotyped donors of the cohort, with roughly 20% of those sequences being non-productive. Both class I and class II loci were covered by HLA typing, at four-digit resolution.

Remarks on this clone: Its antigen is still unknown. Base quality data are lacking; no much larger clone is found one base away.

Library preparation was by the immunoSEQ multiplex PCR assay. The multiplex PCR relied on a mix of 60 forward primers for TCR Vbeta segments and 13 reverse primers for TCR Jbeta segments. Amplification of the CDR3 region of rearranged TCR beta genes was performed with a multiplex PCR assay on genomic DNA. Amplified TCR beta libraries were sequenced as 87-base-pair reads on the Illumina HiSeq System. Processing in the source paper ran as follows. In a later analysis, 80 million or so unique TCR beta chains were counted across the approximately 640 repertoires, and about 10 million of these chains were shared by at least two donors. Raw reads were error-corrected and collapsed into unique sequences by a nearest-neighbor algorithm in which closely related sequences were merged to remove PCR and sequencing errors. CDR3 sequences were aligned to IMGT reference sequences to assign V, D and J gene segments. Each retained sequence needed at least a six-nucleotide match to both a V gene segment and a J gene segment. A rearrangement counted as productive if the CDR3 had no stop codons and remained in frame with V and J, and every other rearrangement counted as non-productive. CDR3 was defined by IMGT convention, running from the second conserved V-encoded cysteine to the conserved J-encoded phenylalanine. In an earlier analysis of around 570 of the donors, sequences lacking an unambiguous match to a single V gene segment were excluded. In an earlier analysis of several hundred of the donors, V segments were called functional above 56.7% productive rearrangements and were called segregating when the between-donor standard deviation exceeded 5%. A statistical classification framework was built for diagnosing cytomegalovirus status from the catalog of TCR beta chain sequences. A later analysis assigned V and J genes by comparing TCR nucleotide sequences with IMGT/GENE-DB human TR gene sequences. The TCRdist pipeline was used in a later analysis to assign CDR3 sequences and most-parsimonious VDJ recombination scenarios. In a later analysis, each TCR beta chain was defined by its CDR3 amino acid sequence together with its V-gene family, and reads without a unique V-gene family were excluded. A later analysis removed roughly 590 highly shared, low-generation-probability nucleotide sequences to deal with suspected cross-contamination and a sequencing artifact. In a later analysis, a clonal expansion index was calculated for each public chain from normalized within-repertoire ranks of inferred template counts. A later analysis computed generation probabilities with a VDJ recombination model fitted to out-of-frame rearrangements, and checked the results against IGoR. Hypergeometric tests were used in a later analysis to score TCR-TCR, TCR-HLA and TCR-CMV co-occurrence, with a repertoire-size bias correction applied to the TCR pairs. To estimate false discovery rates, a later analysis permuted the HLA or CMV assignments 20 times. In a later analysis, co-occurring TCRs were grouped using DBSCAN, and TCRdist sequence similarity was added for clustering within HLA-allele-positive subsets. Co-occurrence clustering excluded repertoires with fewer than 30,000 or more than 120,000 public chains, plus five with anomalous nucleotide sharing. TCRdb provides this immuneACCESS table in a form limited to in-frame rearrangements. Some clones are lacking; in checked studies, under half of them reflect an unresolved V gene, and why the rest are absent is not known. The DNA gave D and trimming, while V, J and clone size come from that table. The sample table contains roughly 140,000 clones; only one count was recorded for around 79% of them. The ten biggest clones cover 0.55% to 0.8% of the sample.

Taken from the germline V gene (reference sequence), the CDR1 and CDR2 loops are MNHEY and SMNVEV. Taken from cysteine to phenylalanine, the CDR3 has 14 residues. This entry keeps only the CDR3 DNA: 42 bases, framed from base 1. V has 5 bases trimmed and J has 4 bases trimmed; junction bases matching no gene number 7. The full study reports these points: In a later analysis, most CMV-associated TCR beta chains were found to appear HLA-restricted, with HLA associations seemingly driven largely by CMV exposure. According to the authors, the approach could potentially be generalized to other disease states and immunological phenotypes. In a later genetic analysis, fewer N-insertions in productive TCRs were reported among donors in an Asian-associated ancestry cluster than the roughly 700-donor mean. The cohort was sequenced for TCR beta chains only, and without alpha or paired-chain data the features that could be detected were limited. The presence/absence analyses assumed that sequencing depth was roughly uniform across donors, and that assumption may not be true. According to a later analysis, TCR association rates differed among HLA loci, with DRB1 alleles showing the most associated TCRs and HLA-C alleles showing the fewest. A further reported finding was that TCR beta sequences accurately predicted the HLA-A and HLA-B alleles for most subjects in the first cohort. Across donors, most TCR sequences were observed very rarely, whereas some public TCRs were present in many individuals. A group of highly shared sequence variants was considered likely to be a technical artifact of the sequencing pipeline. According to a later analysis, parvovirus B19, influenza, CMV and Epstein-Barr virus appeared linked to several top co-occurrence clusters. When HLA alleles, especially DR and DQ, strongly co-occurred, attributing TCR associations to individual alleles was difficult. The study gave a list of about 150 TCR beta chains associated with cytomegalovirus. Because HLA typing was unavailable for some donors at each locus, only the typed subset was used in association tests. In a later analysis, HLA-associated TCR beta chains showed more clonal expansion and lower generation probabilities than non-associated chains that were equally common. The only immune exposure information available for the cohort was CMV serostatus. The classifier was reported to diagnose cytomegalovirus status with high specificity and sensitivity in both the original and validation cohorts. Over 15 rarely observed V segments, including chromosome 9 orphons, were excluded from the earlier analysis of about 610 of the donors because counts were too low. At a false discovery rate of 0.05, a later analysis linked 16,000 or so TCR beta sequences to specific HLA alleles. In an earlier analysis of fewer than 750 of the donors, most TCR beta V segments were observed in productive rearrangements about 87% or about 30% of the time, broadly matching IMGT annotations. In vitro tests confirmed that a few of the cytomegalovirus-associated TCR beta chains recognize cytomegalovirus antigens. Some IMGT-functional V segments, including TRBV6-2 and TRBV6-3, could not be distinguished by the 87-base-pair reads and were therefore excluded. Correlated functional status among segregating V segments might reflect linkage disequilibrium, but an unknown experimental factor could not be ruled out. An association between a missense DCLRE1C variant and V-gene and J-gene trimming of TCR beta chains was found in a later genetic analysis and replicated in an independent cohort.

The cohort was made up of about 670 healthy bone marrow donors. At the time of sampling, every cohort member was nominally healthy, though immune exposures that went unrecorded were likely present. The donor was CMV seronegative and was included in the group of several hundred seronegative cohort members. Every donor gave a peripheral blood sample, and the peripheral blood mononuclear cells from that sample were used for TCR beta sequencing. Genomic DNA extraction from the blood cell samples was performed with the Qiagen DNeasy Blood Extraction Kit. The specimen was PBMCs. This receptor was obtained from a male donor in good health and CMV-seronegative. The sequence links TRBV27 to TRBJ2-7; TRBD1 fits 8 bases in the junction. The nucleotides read TGTGCCAGCAGTACCCAGACAGGGGAGTACGAGCAGTACTTC. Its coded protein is CASSTQTGEYEQYF.